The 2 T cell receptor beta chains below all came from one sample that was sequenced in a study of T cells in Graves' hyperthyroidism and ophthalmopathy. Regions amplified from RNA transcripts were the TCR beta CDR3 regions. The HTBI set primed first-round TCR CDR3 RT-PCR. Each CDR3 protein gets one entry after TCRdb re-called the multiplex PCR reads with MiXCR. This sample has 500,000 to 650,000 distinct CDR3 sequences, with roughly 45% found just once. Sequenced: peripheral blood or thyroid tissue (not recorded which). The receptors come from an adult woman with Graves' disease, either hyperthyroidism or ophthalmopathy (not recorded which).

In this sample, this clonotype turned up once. The CDR3 coding sequence is TGTGCCAGCAGCTTAGACGGGGACAGGGGGCGGGAAGCTTTCTTT. Protein sequence: CASSLDGDRGREAFF. The rearrangement joins TRBV7-6 to TRBJ1-1; 12 nucleotides match TRBD1. J lost 8 bases, V lost 1 base, and 5 bases had no gene match. Germline V gives CDR1 SGHVS, CDR2 FNYEAQ. CDR3 length: 15 residues.

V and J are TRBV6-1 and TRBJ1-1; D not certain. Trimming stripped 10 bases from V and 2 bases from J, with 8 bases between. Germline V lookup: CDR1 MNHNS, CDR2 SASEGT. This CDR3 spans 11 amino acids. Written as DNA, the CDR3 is TGTGCCACCCGGGTAAACACTGAAGCTTTCTTT. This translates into CATRVNTEAFF.